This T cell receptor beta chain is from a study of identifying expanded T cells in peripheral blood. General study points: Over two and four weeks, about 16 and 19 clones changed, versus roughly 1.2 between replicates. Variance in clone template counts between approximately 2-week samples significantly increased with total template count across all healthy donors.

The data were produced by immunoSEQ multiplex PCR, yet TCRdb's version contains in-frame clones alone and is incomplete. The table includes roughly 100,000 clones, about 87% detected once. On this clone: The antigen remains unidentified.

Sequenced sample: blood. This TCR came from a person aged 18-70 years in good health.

CDR3 residues: CASSLIGIQPYEQYF. The CDR3 region has the DNA TGCGCCAGCAGCTTGATTGGTATCCAACCCTACGAGCAGTACTTC. V usage is TRBV5-1 and J usage is TRBJ2-7; D gene uncertain. Germline CDR1 SGHRS, CDR2 YFSETQ. The CDR3 contains 15 residues. Between the trimmed V and J ends, which lost 1 base and 2 bases, there was a span of 13 bases.